One T cell receptor (beta chain) is described in this entry. This record belongs to a study of blood T cell repertoires in COVID-19. Method: immunoSEQ multiplex PCR; TCRdb's copy keeps in-frame clones and lacks some. The sample lists approximately 400,000 clones, about 87% seen once, with 1% to 1.5% in the top ten. Losses at the gene ends were 6 bases for V and 2 bases for J; bases not matched to a gene: 4. The CDR3 loop spans 15 amino acids. The germline V gene encodes CDR1 MNHEY and CDR2 SMNVEV (reference sequence). The age range of participants was about 18 to 95 years, with residence in about two dozen US areas. The study assigned cohorts using participant-reported clinical history. All recovered Cohort 3 donors got two negative PCRs, got clearance, or saw symptom resolution.

Sequencing used PBMCs or T cells enriched from blood (not recorded which). This TCR was sampled from a man aged 25 to 40 who had recovered from COVID-19. This rearrangement joins TRBV27 to TRBJ1-5, with 10 positions matching TRBD1. The CDR3 coding sequence is TGTGCCAGCAGCCGTGGACAGGGGGGCAATCAGCCCCAGCATTTT. This encodes CASSRGQGGNQPQHF.